The TCR beta chain under discussion was sequenced for a study of lymphopenia after photon versus proton radiotherapy. V shed 0 bases and J 12 bases; nucleotides not matched to a gene: 16. The CDR3 contains 17 residues. The germline V gene has CDR1 SGHTA and CDR2 FQGNSA. This table comes from immunoSEQ multiplex PCR, and its TCRdb copy is limited to in-frame clones, with some not included. The sample lists about 42,000 clones, around 81% occurring once. V usage is TRBV7-2 and J usage is TRBJ1-4; 7 bases line up with TRBD1. Sequenced material: peripheral blood, taken from a patient treated with proton-based radiotherapy. This TCR derives from a woman between 65 and 79 years old with pancreatic cancer. The CDR3 nucleotides are TGTGCCAGCAGCTTAGCAACTCCCCTGGACAGGCGCGAAGAACTGTTTTTT. Translating it yields CASSLATPLDRREELFF.